This T cell receptor beta chain was identified during a study of beta chain features in type 1 diabetes. The wider study: The patient and healthy donor groups were comparable for age, gender and cell yields.

This clone occurred a few times. The antigen is undetermined. Findings and limits, study-wide: Type 1 diabetes patients had moderately but significantly shorter TCRB CDR3s in all four CD4+ subsets. A greater similarity of naive, central memory and Treg TCRB repertoires was seen among patients than among healthy donors.

Germline lookup yields CDR1 MNHEY and CDR2 SMNVEV (reference sequence). This CDR3 is built from 15 residues. V lost 1 base and J 2 bases, leaving 10 bases between the germline ends. About 100 mL of blood, on average, came from one heparinised draw per donor. The entirety of the isolated RNA underwent reverse transcription, so expressed TCRB transcripts were sequenced. Assay used: immunoSEQ multiplex PCR; TCRdb lists only in-frame clones, some missing. Seen here are about 230,000 clones, roughly 16% observed once, and the top ten hold 0.065% to 0.095%. The V call is TRBV27, the J call TRBJ2-3, with D perhaps matching TRBD2 (6 bases). The sequenced sample was naive CD4+ T cells from blood. This receptor was identified in a young man with type 1 diabetes. In DNA, the CDR3 is TGTGCCAGCAGTTTATGGCCTAGCGCCACAGATACGCAGTATTTT. Translating gives CASSLWPSATDTQYF.